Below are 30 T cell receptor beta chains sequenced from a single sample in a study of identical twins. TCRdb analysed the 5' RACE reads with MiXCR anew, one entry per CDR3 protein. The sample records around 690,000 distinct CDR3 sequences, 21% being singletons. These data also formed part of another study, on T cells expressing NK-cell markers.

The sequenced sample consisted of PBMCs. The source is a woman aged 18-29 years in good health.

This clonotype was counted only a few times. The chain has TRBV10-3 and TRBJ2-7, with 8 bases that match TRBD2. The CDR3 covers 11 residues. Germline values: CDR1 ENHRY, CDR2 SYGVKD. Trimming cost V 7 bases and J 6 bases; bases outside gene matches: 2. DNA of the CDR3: TGTGCCATCACGGCGGGAGGCGAGCAGTACTTC. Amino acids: CAITAGGEQYF.

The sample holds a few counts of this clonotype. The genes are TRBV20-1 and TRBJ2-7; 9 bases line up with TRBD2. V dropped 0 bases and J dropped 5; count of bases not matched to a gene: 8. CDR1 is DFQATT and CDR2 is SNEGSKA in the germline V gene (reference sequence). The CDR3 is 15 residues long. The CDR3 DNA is TGCAGTGCTAGAGAACCTAGCGGGAATGGCAACGAGCAGTACTTC. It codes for CSAREPSGNGNEQYF.

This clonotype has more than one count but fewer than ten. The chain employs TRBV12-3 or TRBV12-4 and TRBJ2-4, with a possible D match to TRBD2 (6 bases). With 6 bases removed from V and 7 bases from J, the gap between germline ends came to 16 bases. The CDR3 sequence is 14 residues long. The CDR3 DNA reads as TGTGCCAGCAGGAACCGGGGGTCAGGTAACATTCAGTACTTC. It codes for CASRNRGSGNIQYF.

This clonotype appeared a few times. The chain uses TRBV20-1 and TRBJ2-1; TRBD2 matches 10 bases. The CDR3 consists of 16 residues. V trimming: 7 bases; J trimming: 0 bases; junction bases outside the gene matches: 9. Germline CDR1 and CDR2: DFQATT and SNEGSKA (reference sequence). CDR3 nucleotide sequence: TGCAGTGAGAGAACGCTAGCGGGGGCCTCCTACAATGAGCAGTTCTTC. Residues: CSERTLAGASYNEQFF.

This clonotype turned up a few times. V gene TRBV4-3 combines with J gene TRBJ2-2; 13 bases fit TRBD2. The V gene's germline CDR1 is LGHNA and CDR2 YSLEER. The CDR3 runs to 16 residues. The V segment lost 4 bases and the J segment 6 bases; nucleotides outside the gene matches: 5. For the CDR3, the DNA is TGCGCCAGCAGCCCAGGACTAGCGGGAGTCGCCGGGGAGCTGTTTTTT. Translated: CASSPGLAGVAGELFF.

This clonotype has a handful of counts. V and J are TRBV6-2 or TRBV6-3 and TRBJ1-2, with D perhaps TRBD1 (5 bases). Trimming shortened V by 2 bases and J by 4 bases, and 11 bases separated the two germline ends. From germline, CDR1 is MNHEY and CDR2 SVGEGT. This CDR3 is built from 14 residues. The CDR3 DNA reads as TGTGCCAGCAGTTACGATCCGGGGCTCTATGGCTACACCTTC. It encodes CASSYDPGLYGYTF.

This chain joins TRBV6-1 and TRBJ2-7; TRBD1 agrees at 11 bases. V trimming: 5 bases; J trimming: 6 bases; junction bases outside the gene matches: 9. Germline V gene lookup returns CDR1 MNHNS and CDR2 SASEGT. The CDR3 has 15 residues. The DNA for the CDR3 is TGTGCCAGCAGTCAGACGGGACAGGGGGTGGGCGAGCAGTACTTC. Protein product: CASSQTGQGVGEQYF.

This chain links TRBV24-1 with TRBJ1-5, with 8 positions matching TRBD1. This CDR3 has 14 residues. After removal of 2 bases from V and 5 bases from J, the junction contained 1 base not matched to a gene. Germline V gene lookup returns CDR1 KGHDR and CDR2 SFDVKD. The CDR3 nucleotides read TGTGCCACCAGTGATTCAGGGGGCTATCAGCCCCAGCATTTT. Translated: CATSDSGGYQPQHF.

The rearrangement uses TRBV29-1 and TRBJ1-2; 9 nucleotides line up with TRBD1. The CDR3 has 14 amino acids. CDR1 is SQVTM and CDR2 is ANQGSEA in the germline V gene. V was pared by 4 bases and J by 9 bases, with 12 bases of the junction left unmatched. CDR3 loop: CSVVGPGTGNSYTF. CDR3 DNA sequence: TGCAGCGTTGTCGGACCCGGGACAGGGAATAGCTACACCTTC.

In nucleotides, the CDR3 is TGTGCCAGCAGCCCACGACAGGGGTTTAACCGGGAGCTGTTTTTT. Translation: CASSPRQGFNRELFF. The chain links TRBV7-2 to TRBJ2-2; 8 bases line up with TRBD1. Germline CDR1 reads SGHTA; CDR2 reads FQGNSA. The CDR3 length is 15 residues. The J segment lost 9 bases and the V segment lost 5 bases, leaving 11 bases of the junction unmatched.

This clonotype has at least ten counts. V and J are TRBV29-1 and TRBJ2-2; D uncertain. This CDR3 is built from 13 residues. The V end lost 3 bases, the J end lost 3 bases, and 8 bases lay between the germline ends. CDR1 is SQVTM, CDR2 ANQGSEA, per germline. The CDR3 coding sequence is TGCAGCGTTGACCGGCCTGACACCGGGGAGCTGTTTTTT. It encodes CSVDRPDTGELFF.

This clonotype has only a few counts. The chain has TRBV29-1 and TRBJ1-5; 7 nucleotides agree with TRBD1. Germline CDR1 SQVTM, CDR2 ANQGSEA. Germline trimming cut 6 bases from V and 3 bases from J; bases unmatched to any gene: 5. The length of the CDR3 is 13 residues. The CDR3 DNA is TGCAGCGTCGAGACAGGGAACAATCAGCCCCAGCATTTT. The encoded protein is CSVETGNNQPQHF.

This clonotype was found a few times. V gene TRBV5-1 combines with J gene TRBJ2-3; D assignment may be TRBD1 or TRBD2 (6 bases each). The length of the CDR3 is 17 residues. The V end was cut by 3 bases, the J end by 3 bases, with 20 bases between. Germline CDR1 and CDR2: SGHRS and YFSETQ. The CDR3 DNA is TGCGCCAGCAGCTGGGTCGACTTGGGGGGCCGAACAGATACGCAGTATTTT. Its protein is CASSWVDLGGRTDTQYF.

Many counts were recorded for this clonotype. The CDR3 loop reads CSAPRRHPTEAFF. CDR3 sequence (DNA): TGCAGTGCACCAAGGAGACATCCCACTGAAGCTTTCTTT. The chain uses TRBV20-1 and TRBJ1-1; D is unresolved. V gave up 6 bases and J gave up 4 bases, with 15 bases separating them. The CDR3 has 13 residues. CDR1 and CDR2 (germline): DFQATT, SNEGSKA (reference sequence).

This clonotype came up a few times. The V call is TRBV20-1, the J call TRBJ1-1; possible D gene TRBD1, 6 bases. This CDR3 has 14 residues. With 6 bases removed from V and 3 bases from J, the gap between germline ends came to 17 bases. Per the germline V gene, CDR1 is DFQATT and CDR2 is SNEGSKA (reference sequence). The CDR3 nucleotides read TGCAGTGCCGTCGACAGGTTAAGGTACACTGAAGCTTTCTTT. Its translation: CSAVDRLRYTEAFF.

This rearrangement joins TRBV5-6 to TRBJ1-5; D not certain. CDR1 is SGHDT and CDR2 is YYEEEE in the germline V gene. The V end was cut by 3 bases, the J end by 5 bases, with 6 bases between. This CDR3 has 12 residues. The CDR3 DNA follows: TGTGCCAGCAGCTCTCAGCATCAGCCCCAGCATTTT. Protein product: CASSSQHQPQHF.

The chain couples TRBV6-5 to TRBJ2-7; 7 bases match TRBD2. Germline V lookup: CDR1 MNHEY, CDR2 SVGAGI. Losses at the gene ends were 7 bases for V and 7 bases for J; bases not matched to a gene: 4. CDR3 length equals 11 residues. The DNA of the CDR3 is TGTGCCAGCACCCTAGCGGCAGAGCAGTACTTC. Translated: CASTLAAEQYF.

CDR3 nucleotides: TGTGCCAGCAGCAGATCCCTCGACAGGGTCTATGGCTACACCTTC. It encodes CASSRSLDRVYGYTF. The chain is built from TRBV11-2 and TRBJ1-2, with 7 bases lining up with TRBD1. With V trimmed by 5 bases and J by 4 bases, 10 bases remained unmatched. The CDR3 consists of 15 residues. CDR1 is SGHAT and CDR2 is FQNNGV in the germline V gene.

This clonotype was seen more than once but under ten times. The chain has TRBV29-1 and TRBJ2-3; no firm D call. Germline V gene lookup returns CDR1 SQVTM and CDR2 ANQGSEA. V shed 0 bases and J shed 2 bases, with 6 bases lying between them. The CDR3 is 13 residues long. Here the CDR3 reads CSVEDGNTDTQYF. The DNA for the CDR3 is TGCAGCGTTGAAGATGGTAACACAGATACGCAGTATTTT.

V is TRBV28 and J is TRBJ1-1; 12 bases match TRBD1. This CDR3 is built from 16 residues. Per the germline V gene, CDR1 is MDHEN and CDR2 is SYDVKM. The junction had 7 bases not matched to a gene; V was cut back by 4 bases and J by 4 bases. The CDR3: CASSSPGQGASTEAFF. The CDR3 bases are TGTGCCAGCAGTTCTCCGGGACAGGGGGCGAGCACTGAAGCTTTCTTT.

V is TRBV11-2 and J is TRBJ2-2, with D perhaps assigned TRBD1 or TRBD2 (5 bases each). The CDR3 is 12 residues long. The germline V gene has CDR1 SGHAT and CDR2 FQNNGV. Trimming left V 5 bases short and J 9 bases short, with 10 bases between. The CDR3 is CASSQRDRELFF. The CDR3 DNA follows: TGTGCCAGCAGCCAACGGGACCGGGAGCTGTTTTTT. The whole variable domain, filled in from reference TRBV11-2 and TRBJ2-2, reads EAGVAQSPRYKIIEKRQSVAFWCNPISGHATLYWYQQILGQGPKLLIQFQNNGVVDDSQLPKDRFSAERLKGVDSTLKIQPAKLEDSAVYLCASSQRDRELFFGEGSRLTVL.

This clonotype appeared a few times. The CDR3 sequence: CASSVEGFSEAFF. The CDR3 region has the DNA TGTGCCAGCAGCGTCGAGGGTTTTTCCGAAGCTTTCTTT. The chain joins TRBV9 to TRBJ1-1; no definite D call. This CDR3 contains 13 residues. Germline CDR1 and CDR2: SGDLS and YYNGEE. V was trimmed by 2 bases and J by 8 bases, leaving 13 bases between them.

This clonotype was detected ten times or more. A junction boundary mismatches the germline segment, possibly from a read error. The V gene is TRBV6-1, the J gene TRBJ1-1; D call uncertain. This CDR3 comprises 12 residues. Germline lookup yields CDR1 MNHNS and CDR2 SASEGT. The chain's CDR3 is CASNEGWAEAFF. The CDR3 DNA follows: TGTGCCAGCAATGAAGGATGGGCTGAAGCTTTCTTT.

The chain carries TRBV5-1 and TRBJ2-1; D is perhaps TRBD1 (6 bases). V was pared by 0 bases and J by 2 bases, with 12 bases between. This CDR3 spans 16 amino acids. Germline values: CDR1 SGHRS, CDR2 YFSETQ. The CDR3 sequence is CASSLVGGRAYNEQFF. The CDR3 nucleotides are TGCGCCAGCAGCTTGGTTGGGGGCCGTGCCTACAATGAGCAGTTCTTC.

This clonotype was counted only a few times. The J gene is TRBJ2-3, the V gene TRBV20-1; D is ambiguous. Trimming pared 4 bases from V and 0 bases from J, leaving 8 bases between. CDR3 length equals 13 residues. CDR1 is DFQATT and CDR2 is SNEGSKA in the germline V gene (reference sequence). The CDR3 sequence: CSATPGSTDTQYF. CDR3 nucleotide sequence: TGCAGTGCTACCCCCGGGAGCACAGATACGCAGTATTTT.

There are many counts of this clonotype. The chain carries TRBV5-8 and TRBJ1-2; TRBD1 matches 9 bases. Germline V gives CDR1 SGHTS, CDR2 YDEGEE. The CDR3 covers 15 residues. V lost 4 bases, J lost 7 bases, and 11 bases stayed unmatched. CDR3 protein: CASSTTGGHRRGYTF. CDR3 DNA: TGTGCCAGCAGCACGACAGGGGGACACCGGCGTGGCTACACCTTC.

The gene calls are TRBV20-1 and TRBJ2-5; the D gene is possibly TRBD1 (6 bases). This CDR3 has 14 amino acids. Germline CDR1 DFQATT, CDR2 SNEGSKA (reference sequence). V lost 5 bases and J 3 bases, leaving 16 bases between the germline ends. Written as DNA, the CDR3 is TGCAGTGCTTCACAACCGACAGGAGAAGAGACCCAGTACTTC. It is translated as CSASQPTGEETQYF.

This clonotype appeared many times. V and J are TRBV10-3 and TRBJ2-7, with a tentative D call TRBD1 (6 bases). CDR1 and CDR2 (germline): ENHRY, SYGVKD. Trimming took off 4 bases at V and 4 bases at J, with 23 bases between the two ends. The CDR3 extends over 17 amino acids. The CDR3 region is CAISGGGSPLRPYEQYF. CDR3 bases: TGTGCCATCAGTGGAGGGGGATCCCCCTTGCGGCCGTACGAGCAGTACTTC.

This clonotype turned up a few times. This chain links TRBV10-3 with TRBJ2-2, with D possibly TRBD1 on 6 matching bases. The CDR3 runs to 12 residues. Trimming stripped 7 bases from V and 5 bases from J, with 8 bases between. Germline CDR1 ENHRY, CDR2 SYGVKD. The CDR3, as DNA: TGTGCCATCATGACAGGAACCGGGGAGCTGTTTTTT. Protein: CAIMTGTGELFF.

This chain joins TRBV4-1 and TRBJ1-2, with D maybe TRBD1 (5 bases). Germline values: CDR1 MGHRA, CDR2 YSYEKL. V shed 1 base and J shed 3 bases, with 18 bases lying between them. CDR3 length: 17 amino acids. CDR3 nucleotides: TGCGCCAGCAGCCAAGCGTCTGGTAGGGGCGTTGACTATGGCTACACCTTC. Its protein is CASSQASGRGVDYGYTF.